This T cell receptor beta chain was observed in a study of sequential checkpoint blockade in melanoma. The treatment: randomized to nivolumab then ipilimumab (arm A) or the reverse (arm B). The table came from immunoSEQ multiplex PCR; TCRdb's copy has only in-frame clones and leaves some out. The table has over 9,500 clones, about 65% seen once. Germline CDR1 is MNHEY and CDR2 is SMNVEV (reference sequence). V dropped 6 bases and J dropped 2 bases, with 8 bases sitting between them. This CDR3 spans 13 amino acids. The input for sequencing was CD8+ T cells sorted from blood (inferred from file names), taken from a patient given nivolumab and ipilimumab in sequence. The J gene is TRBJ1-3, the V gene TRBV27, with D uncertain. This TCR was recovered from a human donor with melanoma. The CDR3 protein is CASRTGTGNTIYF. In DNA form, the CDR3 reads TGTGCCAGCAGGACGGGGACTGGAAACACCATATATTTT.